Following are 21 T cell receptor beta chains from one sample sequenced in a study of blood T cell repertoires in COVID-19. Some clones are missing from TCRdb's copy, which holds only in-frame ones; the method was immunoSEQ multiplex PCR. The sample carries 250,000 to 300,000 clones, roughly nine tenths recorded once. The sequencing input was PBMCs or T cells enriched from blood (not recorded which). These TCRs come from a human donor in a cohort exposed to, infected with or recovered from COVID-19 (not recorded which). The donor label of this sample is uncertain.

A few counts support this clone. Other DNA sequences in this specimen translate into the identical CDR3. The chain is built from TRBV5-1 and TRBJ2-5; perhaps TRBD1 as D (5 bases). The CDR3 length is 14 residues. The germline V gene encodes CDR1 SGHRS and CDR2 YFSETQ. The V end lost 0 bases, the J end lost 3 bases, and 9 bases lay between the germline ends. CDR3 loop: CASSLAREKETQYF. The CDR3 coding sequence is TGCGCCAGCAGCTTGGCCAGGGAAAAAGAGACCCAGTACTTC. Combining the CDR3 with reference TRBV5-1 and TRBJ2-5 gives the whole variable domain KAGVTQTPRYLIKTRGQQVTLSCSPISGHRSVSWYQQTPGQGLQFLFEYFSETQRNKGNFPGRFSGRQFSNSRSEMNVSTLELGDSALYLCASSLAREKETQYFGPGTRLLVL.

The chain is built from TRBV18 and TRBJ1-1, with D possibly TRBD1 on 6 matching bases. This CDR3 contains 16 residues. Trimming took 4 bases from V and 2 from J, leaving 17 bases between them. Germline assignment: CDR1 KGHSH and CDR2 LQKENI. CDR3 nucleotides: TGTGCCAGCTCACAAACTAACAGGGCCCCAAACACTGAAGCTTTCTTT. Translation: CASSQTNRAPNTEAFF.

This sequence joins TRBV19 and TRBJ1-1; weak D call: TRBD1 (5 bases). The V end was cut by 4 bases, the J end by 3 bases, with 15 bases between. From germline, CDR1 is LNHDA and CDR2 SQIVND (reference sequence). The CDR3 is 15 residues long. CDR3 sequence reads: CASSSWGVGDTEAFF. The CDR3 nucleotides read TGTGCCAGTAGTAGCTGGGGTGTAGGGGACACTGAAGCTTTCTTT.

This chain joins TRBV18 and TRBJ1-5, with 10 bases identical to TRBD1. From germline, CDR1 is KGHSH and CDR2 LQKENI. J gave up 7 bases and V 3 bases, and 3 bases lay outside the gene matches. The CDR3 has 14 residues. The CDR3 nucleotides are TGTGCCAGCTCACCGACAGGGGGCGGACAGCCCCAGCATTTT. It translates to CASSPTGGGQPQHF. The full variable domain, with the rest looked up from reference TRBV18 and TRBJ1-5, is NAGVMQNPRHLVRRRGQEARLRCSPMKGHSHVYWYRQLPEEGLKFMVYLQKENIIDESGMPKERFSAEFPKEGPSILRIQQVVRGDSAAYFCASSPTGGGQPQHFGDGTRLSIL.

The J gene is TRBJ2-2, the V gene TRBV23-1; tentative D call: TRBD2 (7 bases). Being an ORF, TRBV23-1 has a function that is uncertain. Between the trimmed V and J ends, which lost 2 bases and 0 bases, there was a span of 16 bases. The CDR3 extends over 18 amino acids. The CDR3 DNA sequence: TGCGCCAGCAGTCAACCCAAGGGGGGGCAACCGAACACCGGGGAGCTGTTTTTT. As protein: CASSQPKGGQPNTGELFF.

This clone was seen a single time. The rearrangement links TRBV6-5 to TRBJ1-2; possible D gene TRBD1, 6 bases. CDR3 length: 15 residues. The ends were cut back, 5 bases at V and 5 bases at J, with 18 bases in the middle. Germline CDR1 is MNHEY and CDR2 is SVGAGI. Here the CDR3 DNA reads TGTGCCAGCAGTCCTTTCGGGGGGGCCCTATATGGCTACACCTTC. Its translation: CASSPFGGALYGYTF.

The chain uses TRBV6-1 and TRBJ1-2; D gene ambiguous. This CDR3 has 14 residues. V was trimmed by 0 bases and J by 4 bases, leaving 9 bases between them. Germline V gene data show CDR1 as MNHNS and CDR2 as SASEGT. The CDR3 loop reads CASSEAGRFYGYTF. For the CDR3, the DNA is TGTGCCAGCAGTGAAGCGGGCCGATTCTATGGCTACACCTTC.

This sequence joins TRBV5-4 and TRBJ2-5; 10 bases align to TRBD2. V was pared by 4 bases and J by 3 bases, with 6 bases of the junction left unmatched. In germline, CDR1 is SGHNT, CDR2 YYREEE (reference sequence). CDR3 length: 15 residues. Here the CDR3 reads CASSTRTSGKETQYF. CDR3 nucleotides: TGTGCCAGCAGCACCCGGACTAGCGGAAAAGAGACCCAGTACTTC.

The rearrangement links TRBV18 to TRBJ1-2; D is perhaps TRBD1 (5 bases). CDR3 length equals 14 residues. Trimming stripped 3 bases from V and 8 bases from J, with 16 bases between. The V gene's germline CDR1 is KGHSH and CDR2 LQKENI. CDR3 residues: CASSPLGGADGYTF. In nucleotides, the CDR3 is TGTGCCAGCTCACCCCTAGGAGGGGCGGACGGCTACACCTTC.

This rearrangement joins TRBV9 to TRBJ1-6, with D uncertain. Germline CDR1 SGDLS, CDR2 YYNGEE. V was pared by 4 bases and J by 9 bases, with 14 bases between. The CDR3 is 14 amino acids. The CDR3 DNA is TGTGCCAGCAGCAATGGTAGGATAGCTTCACCCCTCCACTTT. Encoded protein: CASSNGRIASPLHF.

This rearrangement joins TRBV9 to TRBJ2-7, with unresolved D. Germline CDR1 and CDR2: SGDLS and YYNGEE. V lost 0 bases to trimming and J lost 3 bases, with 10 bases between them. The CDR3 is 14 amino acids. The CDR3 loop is CASSVGADFYEQYF. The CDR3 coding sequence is TGTGCCAGCAGCGTAGGCGCAGACTTCTACGAGCAGTACTTC.

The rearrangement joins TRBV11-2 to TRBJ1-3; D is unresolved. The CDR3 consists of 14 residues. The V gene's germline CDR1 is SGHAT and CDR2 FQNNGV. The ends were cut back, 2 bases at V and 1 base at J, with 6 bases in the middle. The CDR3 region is CASSLRRSGNTIYF. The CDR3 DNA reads TGTGCCAGCAGCTTACGCAGGTCTGGAAACACCATATATTTT.

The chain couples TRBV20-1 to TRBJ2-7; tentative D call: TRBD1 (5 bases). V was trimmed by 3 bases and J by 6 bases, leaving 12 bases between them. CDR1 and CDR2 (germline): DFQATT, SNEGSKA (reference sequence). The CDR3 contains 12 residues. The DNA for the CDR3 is TGCAGTGCTAGTCGACAGAACGGCGAGCAGTACTTC. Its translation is CSASRQNGEQYF.

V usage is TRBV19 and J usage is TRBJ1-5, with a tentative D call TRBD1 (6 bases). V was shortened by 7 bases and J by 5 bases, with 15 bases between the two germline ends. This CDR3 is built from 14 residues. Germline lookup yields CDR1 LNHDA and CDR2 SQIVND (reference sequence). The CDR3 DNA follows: TGTGCCAGTAAGGAATTGGGGGGGCATCAGCCCCAGCATTTT. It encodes CASKELGGHQPQHF.

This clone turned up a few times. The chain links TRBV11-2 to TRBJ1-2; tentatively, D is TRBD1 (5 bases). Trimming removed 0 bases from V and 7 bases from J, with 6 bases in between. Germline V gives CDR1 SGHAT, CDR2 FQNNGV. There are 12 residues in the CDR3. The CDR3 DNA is TGTGCCAGCAGCTTAGAAGGGGTTGGCTACACCTTC. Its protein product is CASSLEGVGYTF.

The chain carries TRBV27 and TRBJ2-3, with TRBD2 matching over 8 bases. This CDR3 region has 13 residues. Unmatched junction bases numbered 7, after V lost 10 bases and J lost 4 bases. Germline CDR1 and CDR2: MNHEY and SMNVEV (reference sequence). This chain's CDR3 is CATAGGGPDTQYF. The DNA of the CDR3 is TGTGCCACAGCCGGGGGGGGCCCAGATACGCAGTATTTT.

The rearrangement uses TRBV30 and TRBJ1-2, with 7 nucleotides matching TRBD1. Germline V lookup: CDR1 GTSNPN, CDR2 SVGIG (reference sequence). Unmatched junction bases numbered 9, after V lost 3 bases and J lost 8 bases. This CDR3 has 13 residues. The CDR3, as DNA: TGTGCCTGGAGGCCCCAGGGGGTAGGCGGCTACACCTTC. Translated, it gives CAWRPQGVGGYTF.

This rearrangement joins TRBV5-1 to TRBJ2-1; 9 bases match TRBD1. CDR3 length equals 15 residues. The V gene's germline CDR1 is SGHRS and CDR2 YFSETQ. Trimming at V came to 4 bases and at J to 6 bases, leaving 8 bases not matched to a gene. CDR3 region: CASSPGTGPINEQFF. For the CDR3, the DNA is TGCGCCAGCAGCCCCGGGACAGGGCCTATCAATGAGCAGTTCTTC.

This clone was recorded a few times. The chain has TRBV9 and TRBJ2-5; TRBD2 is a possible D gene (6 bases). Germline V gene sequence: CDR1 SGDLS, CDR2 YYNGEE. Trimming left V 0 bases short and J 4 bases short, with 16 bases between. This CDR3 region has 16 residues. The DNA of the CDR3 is TGTGCCAGCAGCGTAGCCGTGCGGGGCGGGGTAGAGACCCAGTACTTC. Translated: CASSVAVRGGVETQYF.

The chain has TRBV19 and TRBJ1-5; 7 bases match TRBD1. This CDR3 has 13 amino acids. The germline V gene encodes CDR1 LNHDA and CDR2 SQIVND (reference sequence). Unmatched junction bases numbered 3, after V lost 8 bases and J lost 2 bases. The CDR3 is CASAGTGNQPQHF. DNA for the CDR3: TGTGCCAGTGCCGGGACAGGCAATCAGCCCCAGCATTTT.

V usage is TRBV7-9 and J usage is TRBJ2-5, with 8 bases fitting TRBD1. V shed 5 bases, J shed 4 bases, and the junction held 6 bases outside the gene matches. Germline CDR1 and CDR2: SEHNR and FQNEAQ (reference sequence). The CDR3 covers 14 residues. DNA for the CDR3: TGTGCCAGCAGCCGTTCAGGGGGCGGAGAGACCCAGTACTTC. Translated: CASSRSGGGETQYF.